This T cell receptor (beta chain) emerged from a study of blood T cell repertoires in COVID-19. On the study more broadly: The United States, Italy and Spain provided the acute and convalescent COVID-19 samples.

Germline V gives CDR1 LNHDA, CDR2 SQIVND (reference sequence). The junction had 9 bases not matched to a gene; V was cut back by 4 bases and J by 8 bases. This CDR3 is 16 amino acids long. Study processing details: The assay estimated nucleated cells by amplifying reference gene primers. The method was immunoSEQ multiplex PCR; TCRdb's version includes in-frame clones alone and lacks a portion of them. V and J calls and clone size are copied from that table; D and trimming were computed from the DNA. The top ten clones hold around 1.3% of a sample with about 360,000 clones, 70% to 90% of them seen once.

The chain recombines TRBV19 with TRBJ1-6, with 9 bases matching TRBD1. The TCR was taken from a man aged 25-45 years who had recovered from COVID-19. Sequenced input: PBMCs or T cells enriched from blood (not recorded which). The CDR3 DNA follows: TGTGCCAGTAGTACCGGCGGGACAGGGATAGATTCACCCCTCCACTTT. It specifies CASSTGGTGIDSPLHF.